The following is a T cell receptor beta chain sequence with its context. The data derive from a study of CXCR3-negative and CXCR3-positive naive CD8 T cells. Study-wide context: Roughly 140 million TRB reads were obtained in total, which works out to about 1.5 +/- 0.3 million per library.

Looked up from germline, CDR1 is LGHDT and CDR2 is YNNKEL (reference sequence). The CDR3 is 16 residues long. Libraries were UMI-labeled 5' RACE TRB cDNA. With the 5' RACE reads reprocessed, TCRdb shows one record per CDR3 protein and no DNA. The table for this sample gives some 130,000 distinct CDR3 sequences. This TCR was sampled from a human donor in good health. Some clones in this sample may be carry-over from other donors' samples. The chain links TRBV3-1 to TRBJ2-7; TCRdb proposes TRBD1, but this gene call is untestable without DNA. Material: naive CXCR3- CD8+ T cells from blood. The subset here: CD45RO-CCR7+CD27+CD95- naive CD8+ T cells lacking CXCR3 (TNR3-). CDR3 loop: CASSLRAGQGRYEQYF.